This paragraph reports one TCR beta chain. Its antigen remains unidentified. These data originate in a study of radiotherapy plus CTLA-4 blockade in lung cancer. Study-level points and caveats: Radiotherapy with ipilimumab was followed by blood expansion of tumor-derived clones.

The assay was immunoSEQ multiplex PCR, and TCRdb's table has in-frame clones only and misses some. This repertoire shows 35,000 or so clones, approximately 85% found once; its top ten account for about 6%. The germline V gene has CDR1 SGHTA and CDR2 FQGNSA. V shed 5 bases, J shed 7 bases, and the junction held 14 bases outside the gene matches. The CDR3 extends over 16 amino acids. The sample was peripheral blood, taken from a patient treated with radiotherapy plus ipilimumab. The chain is built from TRBV7-2 and TRBJ2-3, with TRBD2 matching 8 bases. The TCR comes from a human donor with non-small cell lung cancer who had stable disease on radiotherapy plus ipilimumab. CDR3 nucleotide sequence: TGTGCCAGCAGCCCCTTCGGGACTAGAGAAGTGAATACGCAGTATTTT. The encoded protein is CASSPFGTREVNTQYF.